This TCR beta chain was recorded in a study of T cell repertoires in cytomegalovirus infection. Study overall: Evidence of both CMV infection and a matching HLA type came from public TCR beta signatures.

MiXCR, run by TCRdb on the reads, gives a single entry per CDR3 protein. The table lists approximately 340,000 distinct CDR3 sequences, about 29% of them singletons. The CDR3 is 14 residues long. The V and J ends lost 5 bases and 8 bases respectively, with 15 bases between them. Germline lookup yields CDR1 MNHEY and CDR2 SMNVEV (reference sequence). Note on this clonotype: Its specificity is not known.

The sample in question was cultured PBMCs, obtained from culture after CMV antigen stimulation. J is TRBJ2-2 and V is TRBV27; D not certain. This receptor was obtained from a human donor in good health (CMV status not recorded). Some clones in this sample may be carry-over from other donors' samples. Written as DNA, the CDR3 is TGTGCCAGCAGTCCCGGATTCTGGGAAGGGGAGCTGTTTTTT. Translated, it gives CASSPGFWEGELFF.